The source of this T cell receptor beta chain is a study of Ad26.COV2.S vaccination and SARS-CoV-2 variants. The overall study: Into the muscle, Ad26.COV2.S was dosed once or twice, 56 days apart.

Germline lookup yields CDR1 MNHEY and CDR2 SMNVEV (reference sequence). The trim removed 7 bases at V and 5 bases at J, leaving 5 bases unmatched. The CDR3 contains 14 residues. The protocol was immunoSEQ multiplex PCR, while the TCRdb copy is restricted to in-frame clones and leaves out a portion. This sample yields roughly 450,000 clones, of which about 93% are seen a single time; 12% belongs to the top ten. This clone was detected once. Its cognate antigen is unknown. Treatment here: approximately 18 received Ad26.COV2.S at low or high dose, single or two shots; about 5 received placebo; per-sample allocation not given. Sampling occurred on day 63 after the first vaccine or placebo injection. Points from the study as a whole: Placebo and vaccine recipients had non-spike TCR breadth that was similar. Spike-specific TCR breadth was greater in vaccine than placebo recipients.

This TCR derives from a person aged 18 to 65 who received the Ad26.COV2.S COVID-19 vaccine or a placebo. Sequencing used peripheral blood, obtained in a trial of Ad26.COV2.S vaccine versus placebo. J is TRBJ2-3 and V is TRBV27; 11 bases match TRBD2. The CDR3 sequence is CASKVAGGLDTQYF. The CDR3 bases are TGTGCCAGCAAGGTAGCGGGAGGGTTAGATACGCAGTATTTT.